This TCR beta chain was sequenced for a study of cytomegalovirus exposure and HLA in healthy donors (dated by TCRdb to 2017 to 2019). Turning to the overall study: An earlier analysis of roughly 500 of the donors reported 250 to 300 Gb of sequence data and 100 million to 140 million unique TCR beta sequences from 150 million to 200 million T cells. Class I and class II HLA loci were covered by the typing at four-digit resolution. Among about 390 genotyped donors of the cohort, an average of roughly 240,000 unique TCR beta nucleotide sequences were sequenced per donor, roughly a sixth of them non-productive. Besides the first cohort of approximately 710 subjects, a separate validation cohort made up of over 100 different subjects was used. Roughly 300 gigabases of sequencing data and around 80 million unique TCR sequences made up an early release that covered 500 to 650 HLA-typed donors. An earlier analysis of some 500 of the donors applied high-throughput TCR beta sequencing to assess whether each TCR beta V gene segment acted as functional or pseudogenic. The study profiled the T cell repertoires of hundreds of subjects by immunosequencing and related them to cytomegalovirus serostatus. High-throughput TCR immunosequencing, statistical association of individual TCRs with disease status, and machine learning were combined to predict cytomegalovirus infection status. A later genetic analysis took genome-wide SNP genotypes for about three fifths of the 666 donors and used that subset as a discovery cohort. The study was designed to test whether signatures of past pathogen exposure could be identified by cataloging public T cell receptors. A handful of DR-DQ haplotypes were handled as single units for association and clustering because linkage in the cohort was strong. To study patterns of TCR occurrence, a later analysis re-analyzed previously published TCR beta repertoires from several hundred donors and added high-resolution HLA genotyping. Every discovery cohort repertoire had been produced on one sequencing platform. Of the 350 to 400 genotyped donors, 65% to 90% fell in the genetic ancestry cluster associated with self-reported Caucasian donors. Alongside the repertoire data, information on donor age, sex, ethnicity and CMV serostatus was compiled. The number of donors typed differed by locus, with 629-630 for A, B, C, DRB1 and DQB1, more than 500 for DQA1, approximately 580 for DPA1, and some 440 for DPB1. In the later analysis, no new phenotypic data were used to find candidate immune exposures; instead, reliance was placed on TCR beta sequences and their occurrence across donors. General study outcomes and caveats: An earlier analysis of 587 of the donors showed that most TCR beta V segments appeared in productive rearrangements either about 90% or about 30% of the time, which broadly matched IMGT annotations. A later genetic analysis associated a missense DCLRE1C variant with V-gene and J-gene trimming of TCR beta chains, and an independent cohort replicated the association. Because counts were too low, seventeen rarely observed V segments, including chromosome 9 orphons, were excluded from the earlier analysis of 587 of the donors. A later analysis found that TCR association rates varied across HLA loci, with DRB1 alleles showing the most associated TCRs and HLA-C alleles the fewest. A few of the identified cytomegalovirus-associated TCR beta chains were confirmed in vitro to be specific for cytomegalovirus antigens. In a later analysis, some 18,000 TCR beta sequences were associated with specific HLA alleles at a false discovery rate of 0.05. Because some donors lacked HLA typing at each locus, the association tests relied only on the typed subset. In both the original and validation cohorts, the classifier was reported to diagnose cytomegalovirus status with high specificity and sensitivity. For the cohort, immune exposure information was limited to CMV serostatus. Some IMGT-functional V segments, including TRBV6-2 and TRBV6-3, could not be distinguished by the 87-base-pair reads and were therefore excluded. This cohort had only TCR beta chains sequenced, and the lack of alpha or paired-chain data limited which features could be detected. According to a later genetic analysis, donors in an Asian-associated ancestry cluster had fewer N-insertions in productive TCRs than the approximately 650-donor mean. In a later analysis, most CMV-associated TCR beta chains were found to appear HLA-restricted, with HLA associations seemingly driven largely by CMV exposure. When HLA alleles, especially DR and DQ, strongly co-occurred, attributing TCR associations to individual alleles was difficult. The authors suggested that the approach could potentially be generalized to other disease states and immunological phenotypes. Roughly uniform sequencing depth across donors was assumed in presence/absence analyses, although this assumption may not hold. According to a later analysis, parvovirus B19, influenza, CMV and Epstein-Barr virus appeared linked to several top co-occurrence clusters. A further reported finding was that TCR beta sequences accurately predicted the HLA-A and HLA-B alleles for most subjects in the first cohort. In a later analysis, HLA-associated TCR beta chains were found to be more clonally expanded and to have lower generation probabilities than equally common non-associated chains. Most TCR sequences were seen in very few donors, while some public TCRs were found in many individuals. The study gave a list of over 150 TCR beta chains associated with cytomegalovirus. A cluster of highly shared sequence variants was judged likely to be a technical artifact of the sequencing pipeline. Correlated functional status among segregating V segments might be attributable to linkage disequilibrium, but an unknown experimental factor could not be ruled out.

At the junction V is shortened by 5 bases and J by 7 bases, with 17 bases in between. CDR1 and CDR2 are drawn from the germline V gene: MDHEN, SYDVKM. Including the terminal cysteine and phenylalanine, the CDR3 comprises 14 residues. Of all the DNA, just the CDR3 is kept, 42 bases in frame from base 1. Library method: the immunoSEQ multiplex PCR assay. For the multiplex PCR, a mixture combining 60 forward primers for TCR Vbeta segments and 13 reverse primers for TCR Jbeta segments was used. The CDR3 region of rearranged TCR beta genes was amplified from genomic DNA by a multiplex PCR assay. On the Illumina HiSeq System, the amplified TCR beta libraries were sequenced as 87-base-pair reads. Regarding the original processing steps: Across the roughly 700 repertoires, a later analysis counted 78 million or so unique TCR beta chains, roughly 11 million of which were shared by at least two donors. A nearest-neighbor algorithm error-corrected the raw reads and collapsed the reads into unique sequences, merging closely related sequences to remove PCR and sequencing errors. To assign V, D and J gene segments, CDR3 sequences were aligned to IMGT reference sequences. Each retained sequence needed at least a six-nucleotide match to both a V gene segment and a J gene segment. Rearrangements were called productive when the CDR3 lacked stop codons and stayed in frame with V and J; all others were non-productive. Following IMGT convention, CDR3 was defined as the stretch from the second conserved V-encoded cysteine up to the conserved J-encoded phenylalanine. The earlier analysis of about 570 of the donors excluded any sequence lacking an unambiguous match to a single V gene segment. An earlier analysis of about 590 of the donors classified V segments as functional when productive rearrangements were above 56.7% and as segregating when the standard deviation between donors was above 5%. To diagnose cytomegalovirus status from the catalog of TCR beta chain sequences, a statistical classification framework was built. V and J gene assignment, in a later analysis, came from comparing TCR nucleotide sequences with IMGT/GENE-DB human TR gene sequences. A later analysis assigned CDR3 sequences and most-parsimonious VDJ recombination scenarios with the TCRdist pipeline. A later analysis defined each TCR beta chain by its CDR3 amino acid sequence plus V-gene family, and excluded reads lacking a unique V-gene family. To address suspected cross-contamination and a sequencing artifact, a later analysis removed a few hundred highly shared, low-generation-probability nucleotide sequences. A later analysis calculated a clonal expansion index for each public chain from normalized within-repertoire ranks of inferred template counts. Generation probabilities in a later analysis came from a VDJ recombination model fitted to out-of-frame rearrangements, and those results were checked against IGoR. Hypergeometric tests were used in a later analysis to score TCR-TCR, TCR-HLA and TCR-CMV co-occurrence, with a repertoire-size bias correction applied to the TCR pairs. To estimate false discovery rates, a later analysis permuted the HLA or CMV assignments 20 times. In a later analysis, co-occurring TCRs were grouped with DBSCAN, and TCRdist sequence similarity was added when clustering was performed within HLA-allele-positive subsets. Co-occurrence clustering excluded repertoires with fewer than 30,000 or more than 120,000 public chains, plus five with anomalous nucleotide sharing. Imported from immuneACCESS, the table was reduced by TCRdb to in-frame sequences with V and J called. These copies leave out some clones; in studies compared against another copy, an unresolved V gene accounts for under half, and the cause of the remainder is not known. V and J calls plus clone size are reproduced from that table; the DNA served to infer D and trimming. The sample's records list around 35,000 clones. The ten largest clonotypes hold around 1.9% of the sample.

The cohort consisted of some 730 healthy bone marrow donors. All cohort members were sampled while nominally healthy, although unrecorded immune exposures were likely present. The donor was CMV seropositive and was included in the group of 270 or so seropositive cohort members. Every donor gave a peripheral blood sample, and the peripheral blood mononuclear cells from that sample were used for TCR beta sequencing. The Qiagen DNeasy Blood Extraction Kit was used to extract genomic DNA from the blood cell samples. Points on this clone: Its cognate antigen has yet to be identified.

The chain was built from TRBV28 and TRBJ2-5; the D gene is perhaps TRBD2, from 6 matching bases. The TCR sequence derives from a woman in her thirties or forties in good health and CMV-seropositive. The sequencing sample was made of PBMCs. CDR3 loop: CASSNRDLGRTQYF. In nucleotide form, the sequence is TGTGCCAGCAGTAACCGGGACTTGGGGCGGACCCAGTACTTC.